The 29 T cell receptor beta chains in this list originate from one sample, sequenced in a study of shared clonotypes between healthy human individuals. Only in-frame clones appear in the TCRdb table, and some are missing; sequencing was by immunoSEQ multiplex PCR. The sample has approximately 2.5 million clones, 80% to 95% seen once. The sequencing input was naive CD4+ T cells from PBMCs. Subset in this sample: CD45RA+ positively selected. All receptors come from a man aged 18 to 30 in good health. Some clones in this sample may be carry-over from other donors' samples.

The rearrangement links TRBV11-2 to TRBJ2-2, with 13 positions matching TRBD2. This CDR3 has 18 residues. The J segment lost 7 bases and the V segment lost 5 bases, leaving 13 bases of the junction unmatched. CDR1 and CDR2 from the germline V gene are SGHAT and FQNNGV. The CDR3 coding sequence is TGTGCCAGCAGCCTATTCGGACTAGCGGGAGAGGGGGTCGGGGAGCTGTTTTTT. Amino acid sequence: CASSLFGLAGEGVGELFF.

This chain joins TRBV18 and TRBJ2-7; 8 bases map to TRBD1. Germline values: CDR1 KGHSH, CDR2 LQKENI. This CDR3 region has 11 residues. V was pared by 5 bases and J by 6 bases, with 0 bases of the junction left unmatched. The CDR3 loop is CASSDRGEQYF. DNA for the CDR3: TGTGCCAGCTCAGACAGGGGCGAGCAGTACTTC. Together with reference TRBV18 and TRBJ2-7, the CDR3 gives the full variable domain: NAGVMQNPRHLVRRRGQEARLRCSPMKGHSHVYWYRQLPEEGLKFMVYLQKENIIDESGMPKERFSAEFPKEGPSILRIQQVVRGDSAAYFCASSDRGEQYFGPGTRLTVT.

The genes are TRBV19 and TRBJ1-2; no definite D call. Germline V gives CDR1 LNHDA, CDR2 SQIVND (reference sequence). Trimming pared 5 bases from V and 4 bases from J, leaving 11 bases between. There are 13 residues in the CDR3. The CDR3 is CASSPGELYGYTF. The DNA for the CDR3 is TGTGCCAGTAGTCCCGGGGAGCTCTATGGCTACACCTTC.

This sequence joins TRBV29-1 and TRBJ2-3, with D unresolved. Germline loops: CDR1 SQVTM, CDR2 ANQGSEA. V lost 3 bases and J lost 4, with 5 bases in between. CDR3 length: 11 residues. DNA for the CDR3: TGCAGCGTTGATCAGGCAGATACGCAGTATTTT. As protein: CSVDQADTQYF.

CDR3 sequence reads: CASSYGPRGTDTQYF. CDR3 DNA: TGTGCCAGCAGTTACGGGCCCCGGGGGACAGATACGCAGTATTTT. The chain couples TRBV6-6 to TRBJ2-3, with D maybe TRBD2 (6 bases). The CDR3 is 15 residues long. CDR1 is MNHNY and CDR2 is SVGAGI in the germline V gene (reference sequence). The V end was cut by 2 bases, the J end by 3 bases, with 12 bases between.

The chain uses TRBV5-1 and TRBJ2-3, with a possible D match to TRBD2 (6 bases). Germline V gene sequence: CDR1 SGHRS, CDR2 YFSETQ. V dropped 6 bases and J dropped 0 bases, with 23 bases sitting between them. The CDR3 loop spans 18 amino acids. CDR3 protein: CASTPRYLRGSSTDTQYF. Here the CDR3 DNA reads TGCGCCAGCACTCCTCGGTATCTGCGGGGATCTAGCACAGATACGCAGTATTTT.

The chain recombines TRBV28 with TRBJ2-7; perhaps TRBD1 as D (5 bases). Trimming cost V 5 bases and J 0 bases, with 8 bases left between them. CDR3 length: 13 amino acids. Germline V lookup: CDR1 MDHEN, CDR2 SYDVKM. The CDR3 loop is CASSTGFSYEQYF. The CDR3 nucleotides read TGTGCCAGCAGTACAGGATTCTCCTACGAGCAGTACTTC.

The CDR3 loop reads CASSSVSGTGTTEAFF. The CDR3 nucleotides read TGTGCCAGCAGTTCCGTCAGTGGGACAGGGACCACTGAAGCTTTCTTT. The V gene is TRBV28, the J gene TRBJ1-1, with 9 bases identical to TRBD1. V shed 4 bases, J shed 4 bases, and the junction held 10 bases outside the gene matches. The germline gives CDR1 MDHEN, CDR2 SYDVKM. CDR3 length: 16 residues.

This rearrangement joins TRBV5-1 to TRBJ2-1; D gene uncertain. Germline CDR1 and CDR2: SGHRS and YFSETQ. The CDR3 is 15 residues long. Trimming took 0 bases from V and 3 from J, leaving 10 bases between them. The DNA of the CDR3 is TGCGCCAGCAGCTTGGAACAGTCCTACTACAATGAGCAGTTCTTC. This sequence encodes CASSLEQSYYNEQFF.

The genes are TRBV19 and TRBJ2-6; D is possibly TRBD1 (6 bases). The V and J ends lost 3 bases and 2 bases respectively, with 14 bases between them. Germline V lookup: CDR1 LNHDA, CDR2 SQIVND (reference sequence). The CDR3 contains 17 residues. CDR3 coding DNA: TGTGCCAGTAGTATGACAGGCATTGCTGCTGGGGCCAACGTCCTGACTTTC. This sequence encodes CASSMTGIAAGANVLTF.

The gene calls are TRBV7-3 and TRBJ1-3; no clear D gene. Germline V lookup: CDR1 SGHTA, CDR2 FQGTGA. V was pared by 4 bases and J by 4 bases, with 11 bases between. The CDR3 extends over 14 amino acids. DNA for the CDR3: TGTGCCAGCAGCTCTACGCAATCCGGAAACACCATATATTTT. It yields the protein CASSSTQSGNTIYF.

The genes are TRBV27 and TRBJ2-7, with no clear D. The CDR3 contains 18 residues. Germline loops: CDR1 MNHEY, CDR2 SMNVEV (reference sequence). Trimming removed 5 bases at V and 2 bases at J, with 25 bases between. The CDR3 protein is CASSTNRRTTIPPYEQYF. The CDR3 nucleotides read TGTGCCAGCAGTACAAATCGTCGGACGACAATCCCCCCCTACGAGCAGTACTTC.

This chain joins TRBV9 and TRBJ2-7; 11 bases agree with TRBD1. Germline-derived CDR1 and CDR2 are SGDLS and YYNGEE. CDR3 length equals 15 residues. The junction had 9 bases not matched to a gene; V was cut back by 5 bases and J by 5 bases. The CDR3 reads CASSRRDRGAHEQYF. DNA of the CDR3: TGTGCCAGCAGTCGACGGGACAGGGGGGCCCACGAGCAGTACTTC.

This chain uses TRBV29-1 with TRBJ2-3; TRBD1 matches at 8 bases. V dropped 6 bases and J dropped 1; count of bases not matched to a gene: 12. The CDR3 covers 16 residues. Germline lookup yields CDR1 SQVTM and CDR2 ANQGSEA. The CDR3 is CSVATGVTGGTDTQYF. The CDR3 DNA reads TGCAGCGTCGCCACTGGGGTGACAGGGGGCACAGATACGCAGTATTTT.

The chain uses TRBV4-1 and TRBJ2-1; possible D gene TRBD1, 5 bases. The CDR3 consists of 17 residues. CDR1 and CDR2 from the germline V gene are MGHRA and YSYEKL. Trimming pared 4 bases from V and 0 bases from J, leaving 16 bases between. CDR3 sequence: CASSRGAAINSYNEQFF. CDR3 bases: TGCGCCAGCAGCCGGGGCGCAGCGATCAACTCCTACAATGAGCAGTTCTTC.

This chain links TRBV7-3 with TRBJ2-1; tentatively, D is TRBD1 or TRBD2 (5 bases each). V dropped 2 bases and J dropped 4 bases, with 12 bases sitting between them. Germline CDR1 is SGHTA and CDR2 is FQGTGA. This CDR3 is built from 15 residues. The CDR3 protein is CASSLSGRGYNEQFF. The CDR3 nucleotides are TGTGCCAGCAGCTTATCGGGACGAGGATACAATGAGCAGTTCTTC.

The rearrangement joins TRBV5-5 to TRBJ2-3; TRBD2 agrees at 7 bases. The ends lost 6 bases at V and 2 bases at J; junction bases unmatched: 9. Germline V lookup: CDR1 SGHKS, CDR2 YYEKEE (reference sequence). The CDR3 totals 15 residues. The CDR3 coding sequence is TGTGCCAGCATCCGCCGGGCGGGAGTCACAGATACGCAGTATTTT. Translating it yields CASIRRAGVTDTQYF.

The gene calls are TRBV10-3 and TRBJ1-4; TRBD1 agrees at 8 bases. J lost 7 bases, V lost 2 bases, and 6 bases had no gene match. Germline CDR1 and CDR2: ENHRY and SYGVKD. This CDR3 spans 15 amino acids. The CDR3: CAISERQGSFEKLFF. Written as DNA, the CDR3 is TGTGCCATCAGTGAGCGACAGGGGAGTTTTGAAAAACTGTTTTTT.

The chain employs TRBV28 and TRBJ2-7; possible D gene TRBD2, 6 bases. From germline, CDR1 is MDHEN and CDR2 SYDVKM. V lost 3 bases to trimming and J lost 1 base, with 16 bases between them. The CDR3 is made up of 16 amino acids. CDR3 region: CASSFRVGGTSYEQYF. The CDR3 DNA reads as TGTGCCAGCAGTTTTAGGGTCGGGGGTACTTCCTACGAGCAGTACTTC.

The gene calls are TRBV4-1 and TRBJ2-2; no definite D call. The V end lost 0 bases, the J end lost 4 bases, and 6 bases lay between the germline ends. Germline CDR1 and CDR2: MGHRA and YSYEKL. The CDR3 runs to 14 residues. The CDR3 DNA is TGCGCCAGCAGCCAAGAAGACGGCACCGGGGAGCTGTTTTTT. It specifies CASSQEDGTGELFF.

The chain combines TRBV6-1 with TRBJ1-3; D might be TRBD1 (5 bases). The V and J ends lost 8 bases and 11 bases respectively, with 19 bases between them. The CDR3 is made up of 13 amino acids. CDR1 is MNHNS and CDR2 is SASEGT in the germline V gene. CDR3 protein: CASLRAQGSAIYF. CDR3 DNA: TGTGCCAGCCTGAGGGCCCAGGGCAGCGCCATATATTTT.

CDR3 region: CASSLLDRSGQFF. DNA for the CDR3: TGTGCCAGCAGCTTACTGGACCGCAGTGGGCAGTTCTTC. The chain links TRBV7-8 to TRBJ2-1; no clear D. The CDR3 spans 13 residues. The germline V gene has CDR1 SGHVS and CDR2 FQNEAQ. V lost 2 bases and J lost 12, with 14 bases in between.

About this clone itself: Other DNA sequences from this sample encode an identical CDR3 as well. V and J are TRBV28 and TRBJ1-5; TRBD1 agrees at 7 bases. V gave up 6 bases and J gave up 1 base; unmatched junction bases: 6. The germline CDR1 and CDR2 sequences are MDHEN and SYDVKM. CDR3 size: 15 residues. The CDR3 DNA reads as TGTGCCAGCAGCCCCAGGGGGTACAGCAATCAGCCCCAGCATTTT. It yields the protein CASSPRGYSNQPQHF.

The gene calls are TRBV11-2 and TRBJ1-1; no reliable D call. Trimming pared 5 bases from V and 3 bases from J, leaving 19 bases between. Germline V CDR1 and CDR2: SGHAT, FQNNGV. The CDR3 has 16 residues. CDR3 amino acids: CASSLGRGERYTEAFF. In DNA form, the CDR3 reads TGTGCCAGCAGCCTCGGACGAGGAGAGAGGTACACTGAAGCTTTCTTT.

The chain has TRBV6-4 and TRBJ1-4; D is perhaps TRBD1 (6 bases). Germline V gives CDR1 MRHNA, CDR2 SNTAGT. CDR3 size: 13 residues. Trimming left V 8 bases short and J 7 bases short, with 14 bases between. The CDR3 coding sequence is TGTGCCAGCGAGCAGCAGGGGAGTGAAAAACTGTTTTTT. This sequence encodes CASEQQGSEKLFF.

The chain is built from TRBV5-3 and TRBJ1-3; 7 bases agree with TRBD1. TRBV5-3 is identified as an open reading frame with a role that is uncertain. After removal of 4 bases from V and 0 bases from J, the junction contained 7 bases not matched to a gene. The CDR3 covers 16 residues. CDR3 region: CARSGGDSRSGNTIYF. The CDR3 coding sequence is TGTGCCAGAAGCGGGGGGGACAGCCGCTCTGGAAACACCATATATTTT.

The V and J genes are TRBV6-5 and TRBJ1-1; D unclear. The V gene's germline CDR1 is MNHEY and CDR2 SVGAGI. The length of the CDR3 is 16 residues. Between the trimmed V and J ends, which lost 2 bases and 0 bases, there was a span of 13 bases. CDR3 DNA: TGTGCCAGCAGTTACCGAGGGAGCGCCGTGAACACTGAAGCTTTCTTT. The encoded protein is CASSYRGSAVNTEAFF.

The chain couples TRBV7-8 to TRBJ2-7, with a possible D match to TRBD2 (6 bases). V dropped 2 bases and J dropped 2 bases, with 16 bases sitting between them. This CDR3 comprises 16 residues. The germline V gene has CDR1 SGHVS and CDR2 FQNEAQ. The DNA of the CDR3 is TGTGCCAGCAGCTTAAGACCGGGACTGCAGACCTACGAGCAGTACTTC. This translates into CASSLRPGLQTYEQYF.

This clone was counted a single time. V usage is TRBV6-6 and J usage is TRBJ1-2; D unresolved. Germline V gene lookup returns CDR1 MNHNY and CDR2 SVGAGI (reference sequence). Trimming removed 0 bases from V and 7 bases from J, with 9 bases in between. This CDR3 has 13 amino acids. In nucleotides, the CDR3 is TGTGCCAGCAGTTACTCGGAGCAGTCTGGCTACACCTTC. Residues: CASSYSEQSGYTF.